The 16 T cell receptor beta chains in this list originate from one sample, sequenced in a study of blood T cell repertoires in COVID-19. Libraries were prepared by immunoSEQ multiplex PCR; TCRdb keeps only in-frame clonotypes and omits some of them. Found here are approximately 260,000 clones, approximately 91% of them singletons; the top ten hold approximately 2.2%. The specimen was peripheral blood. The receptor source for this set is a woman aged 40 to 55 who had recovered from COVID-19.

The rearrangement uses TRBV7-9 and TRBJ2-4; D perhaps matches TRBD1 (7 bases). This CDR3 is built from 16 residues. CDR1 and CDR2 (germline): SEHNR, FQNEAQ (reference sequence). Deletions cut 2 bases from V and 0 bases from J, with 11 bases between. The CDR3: CASSLQGGLAKNIQYF. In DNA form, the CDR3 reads TGTGCCAGCAGCTTACAGGGGGGCCTAGCCAAAAACATTCAGTACTTC.

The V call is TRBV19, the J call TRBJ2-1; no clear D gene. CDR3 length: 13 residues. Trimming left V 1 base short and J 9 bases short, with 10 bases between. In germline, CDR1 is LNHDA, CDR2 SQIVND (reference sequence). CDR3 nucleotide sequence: TGTGCCAGTAGTATAGTCGTCAGGCTTGAGCAGTTCTTC. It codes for CASSIVVRLEQFF.

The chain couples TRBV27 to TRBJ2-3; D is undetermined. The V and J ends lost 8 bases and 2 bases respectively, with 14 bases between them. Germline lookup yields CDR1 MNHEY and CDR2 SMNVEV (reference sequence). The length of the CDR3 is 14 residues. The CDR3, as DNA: TGTGCCAGCCGAATGAGCGCCAACACAGATACGCAGTATTTT. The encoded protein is CASRMSANTDTQYF.

CDR3 sequence reads: CASSPTGRETQYF. The DNA for the CDR3 is TGTGCCAGCAGCCCAACAGGGAGAGAGACCCAGTACTTC. The chain employs TRBV7-3 and TRBJ2-5, with a weak D call TRBD1 (6 bases). This CDR3 comprises 13 residues. Trimming stripped 5 bases from V and 4 bases from J, with 11 bases between. From germline, CDR1 is SGHTA and CDR2 FQGTGA.

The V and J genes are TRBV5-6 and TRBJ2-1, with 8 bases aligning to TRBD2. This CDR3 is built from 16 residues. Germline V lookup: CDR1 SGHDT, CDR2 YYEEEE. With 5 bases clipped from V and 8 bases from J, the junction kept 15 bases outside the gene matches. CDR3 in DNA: TGTGCCAGCAGGTATGGACTAGCAGCCCGTGGGGATGAGCAGTTCTTC. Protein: CASRYGLAARGDEQFF. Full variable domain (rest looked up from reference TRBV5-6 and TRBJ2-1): DAGVTQSPTHLIKTRGQQVTLRCSPKSGHDTVSWYQQALGQGPQFIFQYYEEEERQRGNFPDRFSGHQFPNYSSELNVNALLLGDSALYLCASRYGLAARGDEQFFGPGTRLTVL.

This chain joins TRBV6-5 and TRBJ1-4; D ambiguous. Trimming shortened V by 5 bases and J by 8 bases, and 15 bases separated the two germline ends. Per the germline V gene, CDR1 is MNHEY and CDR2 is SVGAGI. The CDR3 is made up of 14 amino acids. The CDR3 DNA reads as TGTGCCAGCAGTCTACACGGGGAGTGGGAAAAACTGTTTTTT. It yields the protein CASSLHGEWEKLFF.

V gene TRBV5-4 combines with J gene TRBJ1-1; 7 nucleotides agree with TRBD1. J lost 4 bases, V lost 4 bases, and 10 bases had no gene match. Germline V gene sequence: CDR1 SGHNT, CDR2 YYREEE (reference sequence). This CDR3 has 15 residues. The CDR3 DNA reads TGTGCCAGCAGCCCCCGACAGGGTCGGACCACTGAAGCTTTCTTT. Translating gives CASSPRQGRTTEAFF.

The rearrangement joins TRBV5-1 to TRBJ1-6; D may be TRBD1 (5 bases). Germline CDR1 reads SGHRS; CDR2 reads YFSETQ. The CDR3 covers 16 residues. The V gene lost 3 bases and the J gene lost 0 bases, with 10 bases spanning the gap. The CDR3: CASSSGGGSYNSPLHF. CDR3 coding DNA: TGCGCCAGCAGCTCCGGGGGAGGCTCCTATAATTCACCCCTCCACTTT.

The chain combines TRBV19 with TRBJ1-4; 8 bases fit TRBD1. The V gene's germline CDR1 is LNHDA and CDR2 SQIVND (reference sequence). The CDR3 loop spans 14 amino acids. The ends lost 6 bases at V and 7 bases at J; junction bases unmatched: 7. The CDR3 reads CASSHDRGGEKLFF. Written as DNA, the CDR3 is TGTGCCAGTAGCCATGACAGGGGAGGTGAAAAACTGTTTTTT.

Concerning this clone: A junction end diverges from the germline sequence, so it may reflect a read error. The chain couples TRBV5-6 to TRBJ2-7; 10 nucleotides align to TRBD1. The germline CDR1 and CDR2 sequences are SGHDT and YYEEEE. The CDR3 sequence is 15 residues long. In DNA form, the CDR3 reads TGTGCCAGCAGCAGAACCGGGACAGGGGTACCCCTTCTTCGTTTC. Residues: CASSRTGTGVPLLRF.

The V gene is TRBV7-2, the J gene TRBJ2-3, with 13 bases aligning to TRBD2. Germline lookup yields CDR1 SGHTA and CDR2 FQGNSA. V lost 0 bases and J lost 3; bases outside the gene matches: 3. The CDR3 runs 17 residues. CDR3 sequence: CASSLARTSGGTDTQYF. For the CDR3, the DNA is TGTGCCAGCAGCTTAGCGAGGACTAGCGGGGGAACAGATACGCAGTATTTT.

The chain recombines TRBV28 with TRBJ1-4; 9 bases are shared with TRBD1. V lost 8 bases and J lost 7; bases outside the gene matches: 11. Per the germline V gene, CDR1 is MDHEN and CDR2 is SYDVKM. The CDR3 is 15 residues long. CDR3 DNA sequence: TGTGCCAGCGGACAGAGGACAGGGGCTGGTGAAAAACTGTTTTTT. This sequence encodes CASGQRTGAGEKLFF.

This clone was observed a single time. In DNA, the CDR3 is TGCGCCAGCAACCCGAACCTAGCGGGAGGGGGATCTGAGCAGTTCTTC. It is translated as CASNPNLAGGGSEQFF. The chain recombines TRBV5-1 with TRBJ2-1; 12 bases are shared with TRBD2. Germline V gives CDR1 SGHRS, CDR2 YFSETQ. CDR3 length: 16 amino acids. V lost 6 bases to trimming and J lost 9 bases; unmatched junction nucleotides: 13.

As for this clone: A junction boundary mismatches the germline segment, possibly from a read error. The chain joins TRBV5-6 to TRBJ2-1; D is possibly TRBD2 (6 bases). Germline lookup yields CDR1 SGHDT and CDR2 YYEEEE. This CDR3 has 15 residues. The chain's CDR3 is CASRLGLSSYNEQFF. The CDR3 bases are TGTGCCAGCAGGTTGGGACTGAGCTCCTACAATGAGCAGTTCTTC.

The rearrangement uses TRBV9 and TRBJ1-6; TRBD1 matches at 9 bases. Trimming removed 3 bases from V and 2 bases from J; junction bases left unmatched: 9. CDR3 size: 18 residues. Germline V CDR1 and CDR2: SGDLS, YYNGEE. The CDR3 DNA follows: TGTGCCAGCAGCGCGAGGACAGGGGATTACACCTATAATTCACCCCTCCACTTT. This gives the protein CASSARTGDYTYNSPLHF.

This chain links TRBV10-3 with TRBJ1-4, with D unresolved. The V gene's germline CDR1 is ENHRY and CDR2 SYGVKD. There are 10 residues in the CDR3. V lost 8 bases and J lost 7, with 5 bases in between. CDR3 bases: TGTGCCATCGGCCGTGAAAAACTGTTTTTT. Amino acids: CAIGREKLFF.